This is a list of T cell receptor beta chains from one sample in a study of blood T cell repertoires in COVID-19. The method was immunoSEQ multiplex PCR; TCRdb's version includes in-frame clones alone and lacks a portion of them. The data hold some 150,000 clones, with approximately 86% observed a single time. The sequencing input was peripheral blood. These receptors were collected from a woman in her thirties or forties with active or convalescent COVID-19. Each CDR3 is given with its conserved first and last residue. Each record gives: clone size, D gene, J gene, V gene, CDR3 protein, CDR3 DNA. D genes are given only for firm matches. Expanded clones are given a class, and other clones once, few, many or no size at all.

clone size: .; D gene: .; J gene: TRBJ1-6; V gene: TRBV19; CDR3 protein: CASSGSQGGSPLHF; CDR3 DNA: TGTGCCAGTAGTGGCAGCCAGGGTGGTTCACCCCTCCACTTT
clone size: once; D gene: .; J gene: TRBJ1-6; V gene: TRBV30; CDR3 protein: CAWREGTYNSPLHF; CDR3 DNA: TGTGCCTGGAGGGAGGGAACCTATAATTCACCCCTCCACTTT
clone size: .; D gene: .; J gene: TRBJ1-2; V gene: TRBV9; CDR3 protein: CASSVRQPSYGYTF; CDR3 DNA: TGTGCCAGCAGCGTTCGACAGCCCTCCTATGGCTACACCTTC
clone size: once; D gene: .; J gene: TRBJ1-2; V gene: TRBV29-1; CDR3 protein: CSVAQDRGGYTF; CDR3 DNA: TGCAGCGTTGCGCAGGACAGAGGAGGCTACACCTTC
clone size: .; D gene: .; J gene: TRBJ2-3; V gene: TRBV4-3; CDR3 protein: CASSQDPAVSDTQYF; CDR3 DNA: TGCGCCAGCAGCCAAGATCCTGCAGTCTCGGATACGCAGTATTTT
clone size: .; D gene: TRBD1; J gene: TRBJ1-6; V gene: TRBV6-7; CDR3 protein: CASSLGQDPNSPLHF; CDR3 DNA: TGTGCCAGCAGCCTAGGACAGGACCCCAATTCACCCCTCCACTTT
clone size: once; D gene: TRBD2; J gene: TRBJ2-1; V gene: TRBV7-2; CDR3 protein: CASSPTSGSVREQFF; CDR3 DNA: TGTGCCAGCAGCCCGACTAGCGGGAGTGTCCGTGAGCAGTTCTTC
clone size: few; D gene: .; J gene: TRBJ1-1; V gene: TRBV29-1; CDR3 protein: CSVNSGINTEAFF; CDR3 DNA: TGCAGCGTTAACTCAGGGATTAACACTGAAGCTTTCTTT
clone size: .; D gene: .; J gene: TRBJ2-1; V gene: TRBV18; CDR3 protein: CASSPLVAGSNEQFF; CDR3 DNA: TGTGCCAGCTCACCATTGGTGGCGGGGTCCAATGAGCAGTTCTTC
clone size: .; D gene: .; J gene: TRBJ1-6; V gene: TRBV5-1; CDR3 protein: CASSLEQGRIDSPLHF; CDR3 DNA: TGCGCCAGCAGCTTGGAACAGGGAAGGATTGATTCACCCCTCCACTTT
clone size: .; D gene: .; J gene: TRBJ2-3; V gene: TRBV11-2; CDR3 protein: CASSLNSNPDTQYF; CDR3 DNA: TGTGCCAGCAGCTTAAACTCCAACCCAGATACGCAGTATTTT
clone size: once; D gene: .; J gene: TRBJ1-4; V gene: TRBV10-2; CDR3 protein: CASSEQGATNEKLFF; CDR3 DNA: TGCGCCAGCAGTGAACAGGGTGCTACTAATGAAAAACTGTTTTTT
clone size: .; D gene: .; J gene: TRBJ1-5; V gene: TRBV6-1; CDR3 protein: CASSENRVGIQPQHF; CDR3 DNA: TGTGCCAGCAGTGAAAACAGGGTAGGAATTCAGCCCCAGCATTTT
clone size: .; D gene: TRBD2; J gene: TRBJ2-1; V gene: TRBV5-1; CDR3 protein: CASSLAGLGLLDEQFF; CDR3 DNA: TGCGCCAGCAGCTTGGCGGGACTAGGGCTTTTGGATGAGCAGTTCTTC
clone size: .; D gene: .; J gene: TRBJ1-5; V gene: TRBV20-1; CDR3 protein: CSASRQGRNQPQHF; CDR3 DNA: TGCAGTGCTAGTAGGCAGGGAAGGAATCAGCCCCAGCATTTT
clone size: once; D gene: TRBD2; J gene: TRBJ2-3; V gene: TRBV7-2; CDR3 protein: CASSLALWREREADTQYF; CDR3 DNA: TGTGCCAGCAGCTTAGCGCTATGGCGGGAGAGGGAGGCAGATACGCAGTATTTT
clone size: .; D gene: .; J gene: TRBJ1-1; V gene: TRBV18; CDR3 protein: CASSPALGGHTEAFF; CDR3 DNA: TGTGCCAGCTCCCCTGCCTTGGGGGGGCACACTGAAGCTTTCTTT
clone size: .; D gene: TRBD1; J gene: TRBJ1-1; V gene: TRBV18; CDR3 protein: CASSPQGENTEAFF; CDR3 DNA: TGTGCCAGCTCACCGCAGGGGGAGAACACTGAAGCTTTCTTT
clone size: .; D gene: .; J gene: TRBJ1-2; V gene: TRBV7-2; CDR3 protein: CASSFTGANYGYTF; CDR3 DNA: TGTGCCAGCAGCTTCACCGGGGCTAACTATGGCTACACCTTC
clone size: .; D gene: TRBD1; J gene: TRBJ2-4; V gene: TRBV5-1; CDR3 protein: CASSLPRFSGTGLNIQYF; CDR3 DNA: TGCGCCAGCAGCTTGCCCCGTTTTTCCGGGACAGGGCTGAACATTCAGTACTTC
clone size: .; D gene: TRBD1; J gene: TRBJ1-1; V gene: TRBV5-1; CDR3 protein: CASSTGGAPTEAFF; CDR3 DNA: TGCGCCAGCTCGACAGGGGGGGCACCCACTGAAGCTTTCTTT
clone size: .; D gene: .; J gene: TRBJ2-2; V gene: TRBV28; CDR3 protein: CASSPGTLNTGELFF; CDR3 DNA: TGTGCCAGCAGTCCTGGGACACTGAACACCGGGGAGCTGTTTTTT
clone size: .; D gene: .; J gene: TRBJ1-1; V gene: TRBV18; CDR3 protein: CASSAKQGNTEAFF; CDR3 DNA: TGTGCCAGCTCAGCGAAACAGGGGAACACTGAAGCTTTCTTT
clone size: .; D gene: TRBD2; J gene: TRBJ2-7; V gene: TRBV28; CDR3 protein: CAAAGLAGVLQSYEQYF; CDR3 DNA: TGTGCCGCAGCCGGACTAGCGGGAGTGTTACAGTCCTACGAGCAGTACTTC
clone size: .; D gene: TRBD1; J gene: TRBJ1-2; V gene: TRBV6-5; CDR3 protein: CASRLTGSGYGYTF; CDR3 DNA: TGTGCCAGCAGGCTGACAGGGAGCGGCTATGGCTACACCTTC
clone size: many; D gene: .; J gene: TRBJ1-3; V gene: TRBV15; CDR3 protein: CATSDGYSGNTIYF; CDR3 DNA: TGTGCCACCAGCGACGGGTACTCTGGAAACACCATATATTTT
clone size: .; D gene: TRBD2; J gene: TRBJ2-7; V gene: TRBV9; CDR3 protein: CASSVGPGGLGEQYF; CDR3 DNA: TGTGCCAGCAGCGTAGGGCCCGGGGGGTTAGGAGAGCAGTACTTC
clone size: .; D gene: TRBD2; J gene: TRBJ2-1; V gene: TRBV19; CDR3 protein: CASSELAGGIYNEQFF; CDR3 DNA: TGTGCCAGTAGTGAGCTAGCGGGGGGTATCTACAATGAGCAGTTCTTC
clone size: few; D gene: .; J gene: TRBJ2-2; V gene: TRBV5-1; CDR3 protein: CASSLPGAGSGELFF; CDR3 DNA: TGCGCCAGCAGCTTGCCAGGGGCAGGATCCGGGGAGCTGTTTTTT
clone size: once; D gene: .; J gene: TRBJ2-5; V gene: TRBV18; CDR3 protein: CASSPLPVQETQYF; CDR3 DNA: TGTGCCAGCTCACCGCTACCCGTCCAAGAGACCCAGTACTTC
clone size: .; D gene: TRBD1; J gene: TRBJ1-6; V gene: TRBV5-6; CDR3 protein: CASSLWAGGNSPLHF; CDR3 DNA: TGTGCCAGCAGCTTGTGGGCAGGGGGGAATTCACCCCTCCACTTT
clone size: once; D gene: TRBD2; J gene: TRBJ2-6; V gene: TRBV18; CDR3 protein: CASSPQGLAGGSGANVLTF; CDR3 DNA: TGTGCCAGCTCACCCCAAGGACTAGCGGGGGGATCTGGGGCCAACGTCCTGACTTTC
clone size: .; D gene: .; J gene: TRBJ1-4; V gene: TRBV20-1; CDR3 protein: CSASSPSGSNEKLFF; CDR3 DNA: TGCAGTGCTAGTTCCCCGTCGGGGTCTAATGAAAAACTGTTTTTT
clone size: .; D gene: TRBD1; J gene: TRBJ2-2; V gene: TRBV7-9; CDR3 protein: CASSLDVQGAPGELFF; CDR3 DNA: TGTGCCAGCAGCTTAGATGTCCAGGGGGCGCCCGGGGAGCTGTTTTTT
clone size: few; D gene: .; J gene: TRBJ1-3; V gene: TRBV18; CDR3 protein: CASSPGAQFSGNTIYF; CDR3 DNA: TGTGCCAGCTCACCAGGGGCGCAGTTCTCTGGAAACACCATATATTTT
clone size: .; D gene: TRBD1; J gene: TRBJ1-6; V gene: TRBV6-5; CDR3 protein: CASSRTGINNSPLHF; CDR3 DNA: TGTGCCAGCAGTAGGACAGGGATCAATAATTCACCCCTCCACTTT
clone size: .; D gene: TRBD1; J gene: TRBJ1-1; V gene: TRBV7-9; CDR3 protein: CASSPPTGMNTEAFF; CDR3 DNA: TGTGCCAGCAGCCCGCCGACAGGGATGAACACTGAAGCTTTCTTT
clone size: .; D gene: .; J gene: TRBJ1-2; V gene: TRBV5-6; CDR3 protein: CASSLGSGVVGYTF; CDR3 DNA: TGTGCCAGCAGCTTGGGTTCGGGGGTGGTTGGCTACACCTTC
clone size: .; D gene: .; J gene: TRBJ2-7; V gene: TRBV28; CDR3 protein: CASSPGGSYEQYF; CDR3 DNA: TGTGCCAGCAGTCCCGGAGGGTCCTACGAGCAGTACTTC
clone size: .; D gene: TRBD1; J gene: TRBJ2-1; V gene: TRBV10-3; CDR3 protein: CAISEEGTGMGDEQFF; CDR3 DNA: TGTGCCATCAGTGAGGAGGGGACAGGGATGGGGGATGAGCAGTTCTTC
clone size: few; D gene: TRBD1; J gene: TRBJ1-5; V gene: TRBV3-1/TRBV3-2; CDR3 protein: CASSPSGTGGLNQPQHF; CDR3 DNA: TGTGCCAGCAGCCCATCGGGGACAGGGGGTCTGAATCAGCCCCAGCATTTT
clone size: .; D gene: .; J gene: TRBJ1-3; V gene: TRBV7-2; CDR3 protein: CASTPGSGNTIYF; CDR3 DNA: TGTGCCAGCACCCCCGGCTCTGGAAACACCATATATTTT
clone size: .; D gene: .; J gene: TRBJ2-7; V gene: TRBV7-2; CDR3 protein: CASSLYRETYEQYF; CDR3 DNA: TGTGCCAGCAGCTTATACAGGGAAACCTACGAGCAGTACTTC
clone size: .; D gene: TRBD1; J gene: TRBJ1-1; V gene: TRBV5-1; CDR3 protein: CASSSKQGNEAFF; CDR3 DNA: TGCGCCAGCAGCTCCAAACAGGGGAATGAAGCTTTCTTT
clone size: once; D gene: TRBD1; J gene: TRBJ1-1; V gene: TRBV13; CDR3 protein: CASSSDRGMNTEAFF; CDR3 DNA: TGTGCCAGCAGCTCCGACAGGGGTATGAACACTGAAGCTTTCTTT
clone size: few; D gene: TRBD2; J gene: TRBJ2-1; V gene: TRBV6-2/TRBV6-3; CDR3 protein: CASSSLGRGEKPYNEQFF; CDR3 DNA: TGTGCCAGCAGTTCCCTAGGGCGGGGGGAGAAACCCTACAATGAGCAGTTCTTC
clone size: many; D gene: TRBD1; J gene: TRBJ1-2; V gene: TRBV4-1; CDR3 protein: CASSQDRTGESYGYTF; CDR3 DNA: TGCGCCAGCAGCCAGGACCGGACAGGGGAGAGCTATGGCTACACCTTC
clone size: .; D gene: .; J gene: TRBJ1-2; V gene: TRBV11-1; CDR3 protein: CASSLGQKYGYTF; CDR3 DNA: TGTGCCAGCAGCTTAGGCCAGAAATATGGCTACACCTTC
clone size: .; D gene: .; J gene: TRBJ1-2; V gene: TRBV28; CDR3 protein: CASTPFRGGYTF; CDR3 DNA: TGTGCCAGCACCCCTTTTCGGGGTGGCTACACCTTC
clone size: .; D gene: .; J gene: TRBJ1-2; V gene: TRBV21-1; CDR3 protein: CASSKRSPGTGRGYGYTF; CDR3 DNA: TGTGCCAGCAGCAAAAGGTCACCAGGGACAGGGAGAGGCTATGGCTACACCTTC
clone size: .; D gene: TRBD2; J gene: TRBJ2-1; V gene: TRBV4-1; CDR3 protein: CASSQGTSGGYNEQFF; CDR3 DNA: TGCGCCAGCAGCCAAGGGACTAGCGGGGGGTACAATGAGCAGTTCTTC
clone size: once; D gene: TRBD1; J gene: TRBJ1-4; V gene: TRBV6-1; CDR3 protein: CASSEQSPGQGFPPTNEKLFF; CDR3 DNA: TGTGCCAGCAGTGAACAGAGTCCAGGACAGGGGTTTCCTCCAACTAATGAAAAACTGTTTTTT
clone size: .; D gene: .; J gene: TRBJ2-5; V gene: TRBV10-1; CDR3 protein: CASSDPAGQETQYF; CDR3 DNA: TGCGCCAGCAGTGACCCCGCAGGGCAAGAGACCCAGTACTTC
clone size: .; D gene: .; J gene: TRBJ2-3; V gene: TRBV1; CDR3 protein: CTSSPQEGSTDTQYF; CDR3 DNA: TGCACCAGCAGCCCACAGGAGGGATCCACGGATACGCAGTATTTT